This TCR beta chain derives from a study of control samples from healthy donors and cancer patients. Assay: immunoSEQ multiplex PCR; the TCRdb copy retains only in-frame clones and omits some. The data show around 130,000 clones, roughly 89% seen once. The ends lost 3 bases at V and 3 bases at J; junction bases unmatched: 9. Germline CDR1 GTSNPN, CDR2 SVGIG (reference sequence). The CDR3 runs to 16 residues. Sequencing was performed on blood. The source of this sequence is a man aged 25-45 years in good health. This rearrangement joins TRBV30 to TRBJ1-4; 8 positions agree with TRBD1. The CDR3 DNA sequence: TGTGCCTGGAGCGCTGGACAGGGCTGGCCTAATGAAAAACTGTTTTTT. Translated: CAWSAGQGWPNEKLFF.